The present T cell receptor (beta chain) was sequenced within a study of OX40 agonist ivuxolimab in advanced cancers. Findings and caveats of the study: Among the least clonally expanded were partial responders at 0.1-3.0 mg/kg.

This clone was seen more than once but under ten times. Antigen specificity is unknown. Profiling relied on immunoSEQ multiplex PCR, and the TCRdb table lists in-frame clones only, not all of them. The sample holds over 50,000 clones; around 90% are singletons and the top ten take 20% to 25%. This CDR3 has 21 residues. Looked up from germline, CDR1 is MDHEN and CDR2 is SYDVKM. The trim removed 3 bases at V and 3 bases at J, leaving 20 bases unmatched. The TCR was taken from an adult with an advanced solid tumor such as melanoma, head and neck, liver or kidney cancer. The specimen comprised CD4+ or CD8+ T cells sorted from blood, sampled in a trial of the OX40 agonist ivuxolimab. This rearrangement joins TRBV28 to TRBJ2-1; 10 bases align to TRBD2. CDR3 protein: CASSFPRTSGTSYYYYNEQFF. In DNA, the CDR3 is TGTGCCAGCAGTTTCCCTCGAACTAGCGGGACATCTTACTACTACTACAATGAGCAGTTCTTC.